The 9 T cell receptor beta chains below all came from one sample that was sequenced in a study of blood T cell repertoires in COVID-19. The protocol was immunoSEQ multiplex PCR, while the TCRdb copy is restricted to in-frame clones and leaves out a portion. The sample has about 270,000 clones; roughly nine tenths are singletons. The sequencing sample was made of peripheral blood. The receptors were sampled from a woman in her 30s with COVID-19, enrolled during active disease.

This clone occurred a few times. The chain joins TRBV5-6 to TRBJ1-4; perhaps TRBD1 as D (5 bases). Germline V CDR1 and CDR2: SGHDT, YYEEEE. Trimming left V 2 bases short and J 7 bases short, with 9 bases between. There are 13 residues in the CDR3. CDR3 sequence reads: CASSFQGGEKLFF. The DNA of the CDR3 is TGTGCCAGCAGCTTCCAGGGAGGTGAAAAACTGTTTTTT.

This chain connects TRBV19 to TRBJ2-7; D possibly corresponds to TRBD2 (5 bases). V lost 5 bases, J lost 0 bases, and 14 bases lay in between. The CDR3 runs to 15 residues. Per germline, CDR1 LNHDA and CDR2 SQIVND (reference sequence). This CDR3 is CASSPYGMTSYEQYF. The CDR3 region has the DNA TGTGCCAGTAGTCCCTACGGGATGACCTCCTACGAGCAGTACTTC.

This sequence joins TRBV19 and TRBJ2-1; unclear D gene. Germline V gives CDR1 LNHDA, CDR2 SQIVND (reference sequence). The CDR3 extends over 13 amino acids. Trimming pared 4 bases from V and 10 bases from J, leaving 14 bases between. The CDR3 coding sequence is TGTGCCAGTAGTACCAGGAACCTAAGGGAGCAGTTCTTC. Its translation is CASSTRNLREQFF.

This clone has a single count. The chain joins TRBV11-2 to TRBJ1-1, with TRBD1 matching over 9 bases. The CDR3 consists of 15 residues. Germline assignment: CDR1 SGHAT and CDR2 FQNNGV. With V trimmed by 7 bases and J by 6 bases, 12 bases remained unmatched. The CDR3 sequence is CASTKIQGQGPEAFF. CDR3 nucleotide sequence: TGTGCCAGCACCAAAATCCAGGGACAGGGCCCTGAAGCTTTCTTT.

This chain links TRBV4-1 with TRBJ2-5, with TRBD2 identical over 7 bases. The CDR3 is 16 amino acids. V trimming: 0 bases; J trimming: 1 base; junction bases outside the gene matches: 5. Germline V CDR1 and CDR2: MGHRA, YSYEKL. Here the CDR3 reads CASSQDGEGLQETQYF. CDR3 nucleotide sequence: TGCGCCAGCAGCCAAGATGGGGAGGGCCTCCAAGAGACCCAGTACTTC.

The rearrangement joins TRBV19 to TRBJ2-7; 7 bases are a match to TRBD1. CDR1 is LNHDA and CDR2 is SQIVND in the germline V gene (reference sequence). Losses at the gene ends were 3 bases for V and 2 bases for J; bases not matched to a gene: 4. The CDR3 loop spans 14 amino acids. DNA for the CDR3: TGTGCCAGTAGTATCGGGACAGAGACCTACGAGCAGTACTTC. Translated: CASSIGTETYEQYF.

The chain carries TRBV4-1 and TRBJ2-7; 7 bases fit TRBD2. The J segment lost 4 bases and the V segment lost 1 base, leaving 10 bases of the junction unmatched. CDR3 length: 16 amino acids. The germline gives CDR1 MGHRA, CDR2 YSYEKL. CDR3 bases: TGCGCCAGCAGCCAAGTTCGGCCTAGCGGACTATACGAGCAGTACTTC. This encodes CASSQVRPSGLYEQYF.

The chain uses TRBV7-9 and TRBJ1-1; possible D gene TRBD1, 6 bases. Trimming took 1 base from V and 0 from J, leaving 9 bases between them. Germline CDR1 SEHNR, CDR2 FQNEAQ (reference sequence). The CDR3 covers 15 residues. Here the CDR3 reads CASSLVGQLNTEAFF. The CDR3 region has the DNA TGTGCCAGCAGCTTAGTGGGACAATTGAACACTGAAGCTTTCTTT.

This chain links TRBV7-8 with TRBJ2-7; no definite D call. V lost 5 bases and J 5 bases, leaving 13 bases between the germline ends. Germline CDR1 reads SGHVS; CDR2 reads FQNEAQ. There are 13 residues in the CDR3. The CDR3: CASSLGVRDEQYF. As DNA, the CDR3 is TGTGCCAGCAGCCTGGGTGTCCGGGACGAGCAGTACTTC. The full variable domain, with the rest looked up from reference TRBV7-8 and TRBJ2-7, is GAGVSQSPRYKVAKRGQDVALRCDPISGHVSLFWYQQALGQGPEFLTYFQNEAQLDKSGLPSDRFFAERPEGSVSTLKIQRTQQEDSAVYLCASSLGVRDEQYFGPGTRLTVT.